This is a list of T cell receptor beta chains from one sample in a study of cytomegalovirus exposure and HLA in healthy donors. Some clones are missing from TCRdb's copy, which holds only in-frame ones; the method was immunoSEQ multiplex PCR. The sample consists of around 250,000 clones, 85% to 90% of them appearing once. The sequenced sample consisted of PBMCs. These TCRs come from a woman between 18 and 30 years old in good health and CMV-seronegative. The CDR3 runs from the conserved cysteine through the conserved F or W. The D gene is left open where the match is weak. Not all rows give a size; the values are once, few, many and, for expanded clones, a class.

V: TRBV25-1
D: -
size: -
CDR3: CASSELGTAEEKLFF

V: TRBV19
D: -
size: -
CDR3: CASSIQGPHYNEQFF

V: TRBV28
D: TRBD2
size: -
CDR3: CASSFAGISGGVTDTQYF

V: TRBV10-3
D: -
size: -
CDR3: CAINAVSSGNTIYF

V: TRBV18
D: TRBD2
size: -
CDR3: CASTIAGASTDTQYF

V: TRBV10-3
D: -
size: -
CDR3: CAISESPGGGYTF

V: TRBV4-3
D: -
size: -
CDR3: CASSQDLGQRDAEAFF

V: TRBV27
D: -
size: -
CDR3: CASSLFGHPSTSTNEKLFF

V: TRBV9
D: -
size: -
CDR3: CASSPGQSRTNSPLHF

V: TRBV5-4
D: -
size: -
CDR3: CASKGSGETQYF

V: TRBV5-1
D: TRBD1
size: -
CDR3: CASLKGQGGAGELFF

V: TRBV27
D: -
size: -
CDR3: CASSLYSTTYYEQYF

V: TRBV6-1
D: -
size: -
CDR3: CASSGQVYSYEQYF

V: TRBV28
D: -
size: -
CDR3: CASRWGVGDTEAFF

V: TRBV11-2
D: TRBD1
size: -
CDR3: CASSRDSIVNEQFF

V: TRBV7-8
D: -
size: -
CDR3: CASSLVKGDRSSYNSPLHF

V: TRBV18
D: -
size: few
CDR3: CASSPDRGFEQYF

V: TRBV19
D: TRBD2
size: -
CDR3: CASRLAGDNEQFF

V: TRBV9
D: TRBD1
size: few
CDR3: CASSAVTGISGYTF

V: TRBV5-6
D: -
size: -
CDR3: CASSYGGQTEGVNSPLHF

V: TRBV28
D: TRBD1
size: -
CDR3: CASGEGQAYGYTF

V: TRBV7-6
D: TRBD2
size: -
CDR3: CASSLGLAGGYNEQFF

V: TRBV6-6
D: -
size: few
CDR3: CASSSGAFF

V: TRBV4-1
D: -
size: -
CDR3: CASSQLPNEKLFF

V: TRBV7-6
D: TRBD2
size: -
CDR3: CASSIQGTRLVETQYF

V: TRBV5-4
D: TRBD1
size: -
CDR3: CASSAGTGRGYTF

V: TRBV4-3
D: -
size: -
CDR3: CASSQDPPPDSLNTEAFF

V: TRBV13
D: -
size: -
CDR3: CASSLGKGWETQYF

V: TRBV9
D: TRBD2
size: -
CDR3: CASSVDSISGAYNEQFF

V: TRBV5-1
D: TRBD1
size: -
CDR3: CASSVAYSGTVGTEAFF

V: TRBV28
D: -
size: -
CDR3: CASEQGRYTEAFF

V: TRBV30
D: -
size: -
CDR3: CAWKDSYEQYF

V: TRBV5-6
D: TRBD1
size: -
CDR3: CASSSGQGSTEAFF

V: TRBV27
D: -
size: -
CDR3: CASSLGTGTGELFF

V: TRBV19
D: TRBD1
size: -
CDR3: CASTRRTGGIYNEQFF

V: TRBV27
D: TRBD1
size: -
CDR3: CASNGPGQGRTEAFF

V: TRBV28
D: TRBD1
size: -
CDR3: CASSLGQGYIGNQPQHF

V: TRBV7-2
D: TRBD1
size: -
CDR3: CASSFGDRDSPLHF

V: TRBV4-3
D: TRBD2
size: -
CDR3: CASSQDLATSVYEQYF

V: TRBV4-3
D: -
size: -
CDR3: CASSQDLGAPGYTF